This record concerns one T cell receptor (beta chain) sequence. Its antigen is unidentified. CDR3 length: 14 residues. Germline V gene sequence: CDR1 SNHLY, CDR2 FYNNEI. V lost 4 bases and J 2 bases, leaving 8 bases between the germline ends. CD45RO negativity and positive selection for CCR7 defined naive CD8 cells, a population that excluded terminally differentiated effector memory CD45RA+ cells. Donors were Caucasian adults residing in Nashville, Tennessee, USA. This record comes from a study of shared clonotypes between healthy human individuals. Study-level points and caveats: Sequencing depth was predicted to influence how clonotypes are shared among donors.

Original processing methods: ImmunoSEQ gave junction-only sequences without quality scores, so filtering differed. Using immunoSEQ multiplex PCR, the repertoire was profiled, and TCRdb retains in-frame clones only, with some absent. V and J calls and clone size are copied from that table; D and trimming were computed from the DNA. The profile shows just over 2,000,000 clones, less than 95% of them singletons. The chain employs TRBV2 and TRBJ2-2; D perhaps matches TRBD2 (6 bases). Sequences were obtained from naive CD8+ T cells sorted from blood. This clonotype was obtained from a man younger than 35 in good health. CDR3 loop: CASSGGANTGELFF. CDR3 in DNA: TGTGCCAGCAGTGGCGGGGCTAACACCGGGGAGCTGTTTTTT.